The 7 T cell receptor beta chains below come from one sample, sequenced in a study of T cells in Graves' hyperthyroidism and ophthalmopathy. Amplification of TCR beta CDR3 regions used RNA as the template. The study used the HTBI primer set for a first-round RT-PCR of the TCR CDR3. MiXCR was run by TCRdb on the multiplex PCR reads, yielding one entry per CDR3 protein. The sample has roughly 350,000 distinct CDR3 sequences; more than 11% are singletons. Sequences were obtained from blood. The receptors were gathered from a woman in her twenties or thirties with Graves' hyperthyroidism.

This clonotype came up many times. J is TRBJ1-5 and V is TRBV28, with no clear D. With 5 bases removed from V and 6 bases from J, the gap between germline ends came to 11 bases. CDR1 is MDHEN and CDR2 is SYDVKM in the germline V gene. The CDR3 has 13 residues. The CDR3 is CASSRQAGQPQHF. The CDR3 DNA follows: TGTGCCAGCAGTAGGCAGGCGGGTCAGCCCCAGCATTTT.

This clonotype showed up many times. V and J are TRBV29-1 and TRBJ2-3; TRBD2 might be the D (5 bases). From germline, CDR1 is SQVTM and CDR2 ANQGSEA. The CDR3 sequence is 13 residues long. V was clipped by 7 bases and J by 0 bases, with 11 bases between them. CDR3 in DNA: TGCAGCGCTGAGAGGACTAGCACAGATACGCAGTATTTT. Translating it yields CSAERTSTDTQYF.

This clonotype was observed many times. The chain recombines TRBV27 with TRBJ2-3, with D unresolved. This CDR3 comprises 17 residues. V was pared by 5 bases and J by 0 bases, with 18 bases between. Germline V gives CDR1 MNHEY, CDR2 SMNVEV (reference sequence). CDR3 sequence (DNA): TGTGCCAGCAGTCCTCTACTGAGCGTGCCTAGCACAGATACGCAGTATTTT. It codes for CASSPLLSVPSTDTQYF.

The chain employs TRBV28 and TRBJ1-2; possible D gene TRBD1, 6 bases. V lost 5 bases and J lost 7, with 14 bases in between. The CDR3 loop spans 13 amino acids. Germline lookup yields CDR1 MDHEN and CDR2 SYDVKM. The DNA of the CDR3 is TGTGCCAGCAGTCCGTGGGGGGCGCGTGGCTACACCTTC. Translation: CASSPWGARGYTF.

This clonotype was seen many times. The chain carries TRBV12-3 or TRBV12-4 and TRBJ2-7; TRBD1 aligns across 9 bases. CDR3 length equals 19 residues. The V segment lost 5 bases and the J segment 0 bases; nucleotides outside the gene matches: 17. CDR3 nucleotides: TGTGCCAGCAGTACCAACTGGGACAGGGTTATCTACCGCTCCTACGAGCAGTACTTC. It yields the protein CASSTNWDRVIYRSYEQYF.

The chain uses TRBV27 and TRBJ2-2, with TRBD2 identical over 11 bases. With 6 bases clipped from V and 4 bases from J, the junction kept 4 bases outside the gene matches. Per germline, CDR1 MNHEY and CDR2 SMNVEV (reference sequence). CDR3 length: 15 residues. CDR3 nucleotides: TGTGCCAGCAGAATAGGGACTAGCGGCACCGGGGAGCTGTTTTTT. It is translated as CASRIGTSGTGELFF.

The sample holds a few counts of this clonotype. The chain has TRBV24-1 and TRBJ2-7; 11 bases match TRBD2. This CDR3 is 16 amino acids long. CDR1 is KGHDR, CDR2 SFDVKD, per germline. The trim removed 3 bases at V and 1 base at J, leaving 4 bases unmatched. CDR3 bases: TGTGCCACCAGTGATCCCGGGACTAGCGGATCCTACGAGCAGTACTTC. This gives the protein CATSDPGTSGSYEQYF.